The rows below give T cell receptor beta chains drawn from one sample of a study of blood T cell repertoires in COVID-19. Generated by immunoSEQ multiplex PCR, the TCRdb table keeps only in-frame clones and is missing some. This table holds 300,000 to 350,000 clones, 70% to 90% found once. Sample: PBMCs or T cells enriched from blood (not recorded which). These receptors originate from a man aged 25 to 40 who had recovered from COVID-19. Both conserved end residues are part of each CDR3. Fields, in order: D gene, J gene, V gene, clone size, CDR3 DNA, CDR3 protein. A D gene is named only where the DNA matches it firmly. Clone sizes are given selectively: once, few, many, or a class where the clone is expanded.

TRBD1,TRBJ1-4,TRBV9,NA,TGTGCCAGCAGCACGGGACAGGGACGCAATGAAAAACTGTTTTTT,CASSTGQGRNEKLFF
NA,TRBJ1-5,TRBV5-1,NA,TGCGCCAGCAGCTCCGGAACAGGGAATCAGCCCCAGCATTTT,CASSSGTGNQPQHF
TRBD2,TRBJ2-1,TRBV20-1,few,TGCAGTGCTAGTCCTAGCGGGGACAATGAGCAGTTCTTC,CSASPSGDNEQFF
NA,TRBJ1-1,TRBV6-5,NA,TGTGCCAGCAAAAGACAAGGGGGGAACACTGAAGCTTTCTTT,CASKRQGGNTEAFF
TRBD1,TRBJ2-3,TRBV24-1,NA,TGTGCCACCAGTGATCCCGGGACAGGGGTTACATATTTT,CATSDPGTGVTYF
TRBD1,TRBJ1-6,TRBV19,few,TGTGCCAGTACCAGGGGGCGGAATTCACCCCTCCACTTT,CASTRGRNSPLHF
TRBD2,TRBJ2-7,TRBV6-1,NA,TGTGCCAGCAGTGGCCTAAGCGGGGGGCGAACCTACGAGCAGTACTTC,CASSGLSGGRTYEQYF
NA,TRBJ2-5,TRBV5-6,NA,TGTGCCAGCAGCTTCGGTACAGTAGAAGAGACCCAGTACTTC,CASSFGTVEETQYF
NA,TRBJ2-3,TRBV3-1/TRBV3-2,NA,TGTGCCAGCAGCCAAGGGGAGGCAGATACGCAGTATTTT,CASSQGEADTQYF
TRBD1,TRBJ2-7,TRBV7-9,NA,TGTGCCAGCAGCCTAGTTTTTGCAGGGGGTTACGGCGAGCAGTACTTC,CASSLVFAGGYGEQYF
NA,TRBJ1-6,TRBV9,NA,TGTGCCAGCAACCTACTAGGGGGTCCCGGTTCACCCCTCCACTTT,CASNLLGGPGSPLHF
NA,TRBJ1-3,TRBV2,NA,TGTGCCAGCAGTGATCGCGCAGGGGGAAACACCATATATTTT,CASSDRAGGNTIYF
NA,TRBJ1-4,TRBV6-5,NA,TGTGCCAGCAGTTACTCAGAGAGGGAAGGTGAAAAACTGTTTTTT,CASSYSEREGEKLFF
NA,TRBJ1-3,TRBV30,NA,TGTGCCTGGACAGAATCTGGAAACACCATATATTTT,CAWTESGNTIYF
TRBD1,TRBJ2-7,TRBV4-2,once,TGTGCCAGCAGCCAAGCCGAGACAGGGTACTACGAGCAGTACTTC,CASSQAETGYYEQYF
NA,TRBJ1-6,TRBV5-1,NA,TGCGCCAGCAGCTCCCACGGGGGGGGATGGAATTCACCCCTCCACTTT,CASSSHGGGWNSPLHF
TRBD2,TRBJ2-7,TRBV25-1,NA,TGTGCCACCAGGACGGGAGGCTCCTACGAGCAGTACTTC,CATRTGGSYEQYF
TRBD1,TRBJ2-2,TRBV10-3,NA,TGTGCCATCAGTGCGGGACAGGGAGACACCGGGGAGCTGTTTTTT,CAISAGQGDTGELFF
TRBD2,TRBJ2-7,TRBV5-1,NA,TGCGCCAGCACCATTGGCCCACTAGCGGGGGGGTCGGCGTACGAGCAGTACTTC,CASTIGPLAGGSAYEQYF
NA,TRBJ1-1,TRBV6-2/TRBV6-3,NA,TGTGCCAGCAGTAACCGACCGGGTGGCACTGAAGCTTTCTTT,CASSNRPGGTEAFF
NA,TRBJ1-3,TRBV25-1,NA,TGTGCCAGCAGTGAGAGGATACTCTCTGGAAACACCATATATTTT,CASSERILSGNTIYF
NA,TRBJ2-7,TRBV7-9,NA,TGTGCCAGCAGCTCTACAGGGGGGGTTTACGAGCAGTACTTC,CASSSTGGVYEQYF
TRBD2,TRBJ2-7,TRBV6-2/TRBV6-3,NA,TGTGCCAGCAGCCCCGGAGCGGGGGGATCCGAGCAGTACTTC,CASSPGAGGSEQYF
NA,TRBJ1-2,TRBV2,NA,TGTGCCAGCAGTGAAGTGGGGGCTTCAAGAGTCGGGTATGGCTACACCTTC,CASSEVGASRVGYGYTF
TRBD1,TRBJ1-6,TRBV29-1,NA,TGCAGCGTGGGCGAGGGACAGGGGGATTCACCCCTCCACTTT,CSVGEGQGDSPLHF
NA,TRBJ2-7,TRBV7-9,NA,TGTGCCAGCAGCTCTGGCAGGACCTACGAGCAGTACTTC,CASSSGRTYEQYF
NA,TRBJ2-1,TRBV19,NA,TGTGCCAGTAGTATCCGAGGGAGCTCCTACAATGAGCAGTTCTTC,CASSIRGSSYNEQFF
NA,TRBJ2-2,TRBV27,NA,TGTGCCAGCAGCCCGGGACAGAACACCGGGGAGCTGTTTTTT,CASSPGQNTGELFF
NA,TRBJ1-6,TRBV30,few,TGTGCCTGGAGCAGGGTCGATAATTCACCCCTCCACTTT,CAWSRVDNSPLHF
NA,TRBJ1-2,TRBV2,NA,TGTGCCAGCAAGGAGTGGACAGTGGGCTACACCTTC,CASKEWTVGYTF
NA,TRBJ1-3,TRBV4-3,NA,TGCGCCAGCAGCCAAGGGCAGTATGGCGGAAACACCATATATTTT,CASSQGQYGGNTIYF
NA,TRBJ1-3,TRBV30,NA,TGTGCCTGGAGTTCCGGGTTCTCTGGAAACACCATATATTTT,CAWSSGFSGNTIYF
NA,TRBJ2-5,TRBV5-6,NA,TGTGCCAGCAGCTTGGACCCGATACCCAGAGAGACCCAGTACTTC,CASSLDPIPRETQYF
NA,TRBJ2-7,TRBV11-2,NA,TGTGCCAGCAGCTTAGAACGCAGCTACGAGCAGTACTTC,CASSLERSYEQYF
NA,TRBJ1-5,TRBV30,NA,TGTGCCTGGAGTGTAGTTGGCGGTCAGCCCCAGCATTTT,CAWSVVGGQPQHF
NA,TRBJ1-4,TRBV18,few,TGTGCCAGCTCACCACCGACAGCACCGAATGAAAAACTGTTTTTT,CASSPPTAPNEKLFF
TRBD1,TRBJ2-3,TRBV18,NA,TGTGCCAGCTCGCCATTGGGACAGGGTGGGACAGATACGCAGTATTTT,CASSPLGQGGTDTQYF
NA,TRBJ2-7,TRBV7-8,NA,TGTGCCAGCAGCTTAGTTGCAGGGGCCTACGAGCAGTACTTC,CASSLVAGAYEQYF
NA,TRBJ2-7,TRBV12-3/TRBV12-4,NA,TGTGCCAGCAAGACTTGGGGCAGCTACGAGCAGTACTTC,CASKTWGSYEQYF
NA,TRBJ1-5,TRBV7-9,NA,TGTGCCAGCAGCTTATTCCGGTTTGGTTATAGCAATCAGCCCCAGCATTTT,CASSLFRFGYSNQPQHF
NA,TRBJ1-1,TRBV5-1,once,TGCGCCAGCAGCTTGGGAACAGTTTTGAACACTGAAGCTTTCTTT,CASSLGTVLNTEAFF
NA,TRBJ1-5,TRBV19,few,TGTGCCAGTAGTATTAGGAGCCCCGAGCCCCAGCATTTT,CASSIRSPEPQHF
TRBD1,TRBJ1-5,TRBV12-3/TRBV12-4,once,TGTGCCAGCAGTTTACAGGGGGATCAGCCCCAGCATTTT,CASSLQGDQPQHF
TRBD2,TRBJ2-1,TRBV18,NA,TGTGCCAGCTCACCGCCGGGACTAGCGGGGGACTACAATGAGCAGTTCTTC,CASSPPGLAGDYNEQFF
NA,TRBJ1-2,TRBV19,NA,TGTGCCAGTACCAATCCCCCCGGACAGAGTAACTATGGCTACACCTTC,CASTNPPGQSNYGYTF
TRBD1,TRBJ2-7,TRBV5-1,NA,TGCGCCAGTCTGGGACAGGGGGGCGAGCAGTACTTC,CASLGQGGEQYF
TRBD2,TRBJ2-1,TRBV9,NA,TGTGCCAGCAGCGTCAGCGGGGTCTCCTACAATGAGCAGTTCTTC,CASSVSGVSYNEQFF
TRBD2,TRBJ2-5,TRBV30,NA,TGTGCCGCGGGCGGGGGGGCGAAGACCCAGTACTTC,CAAGGGAKTQYF
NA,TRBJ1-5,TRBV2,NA,TGTGCCAGCAGTCCAGGGTTAGGTCAGCCCCAGCATTTT,CASSPGLGQPQHF
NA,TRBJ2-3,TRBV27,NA,TGTGCCAGCATTTCGAGAAATACGCAGTATTTT,CASISRNTQYF
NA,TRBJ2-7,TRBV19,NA,TGTGCCAGTAGTATGTTCGGCAGGGGTAACGACGAGCAGTACTTC,CASSMFGRGNDEQYF
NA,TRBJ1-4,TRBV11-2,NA,TGTGCCAGCAGCTTAGTCCCCGAGGAAACTAATGAAAAACTGTTTTTT,CASSLVPEETNEKLFF
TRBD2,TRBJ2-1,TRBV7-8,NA,TGTGCCAGCAGCTTAGTCCTGGGGACTAGCGGCAATGAGCAGTTCTTC,CASSLVLGTSGNEQFF